What follows describes a single T cell receptor beta chain. It lacks a known antigen. Base qualities were left out, and no much larger clone turns up one base away. For the CD8 naive samples, CD45RO-negative cells were positively selected for CCR7, yielding a CD45RA+CCR7+ population from which TemRA cells were excluded. Healthy HIV-negative adults with no recently reported acute infections or vaccinations were included as donors. Every donor was a Caucasian adult residing in Nashville, Tennessee, USA. Blood was obtained by leukapheresis, after which PBMCs were separated by Ficoll-Histopaque density gradient centrifugation and cryopreserved in liquid nitrogen vapor phase. Analytical flow cytometry was used to check the purity and quantity of every magnetically sorted T cell population. From each sorted fraction, genomic DNA was isolated and quantified by UV absorbance on a Nanodrop 2000c. The data were obtained in a study of shared clonotypes between healthy human individuals (TCRdb year 2020). Context from the whole study: Two women and three men aged 18 to 49 years were included in the cohort. Different laboratories and diverse techniques were used to prepare libraries and sequence TCR repertoires, to increase sequencing depth and limit assay-specific biases. Per donor, three plates each were used for CD4 naive and CD4 memory, two for CD8 naive, and one for CD8 memory. To estimate repertoire size and how much clonotypes are shared between individuals, the study performed deep sequencing of blood TCR repertoires from roughly five healthy adults. Leukapheresis yielded between about 0.85 and 9.5 billion PBMCs per donor.

CDR1 GTSNPN and CDR2 SVGIG are derived from the germline V gene (reference sequence). The V end loses 5 bases and the J end loses 0 bases, and a stretch of 11 bases separates them. The CDR3 sequence holds 14 residues, the cysteine and phenylalanine included. Only the CDR3 DNA is retained, 42 bases long and in frame from the first base. TCR CDR3 regions were amplified from genomic DNA by multiplex PCR using the deep immunoSEQ assay. For each cell subset, the extracted genomic DNA was distributed evenly across all wells of several immunoSEQ 96-well plates, and each plate served as one replicate. For sorted subsets, about 210 ng of genomic DNA, equivalent to 25,000 to 35,000 T cell genomes, went into each replicate PCR. Purified libraries were measured with a Qubit 3.0 fluorometer, size-checked on a Bioanalyzer 2100, and measured again with the KAPA Library Quantification kit. Every immunoSEQ 96-well plate was sequenced on a separate single-read 150-cycle Illumina NextSeq 550 flow cell. In the source study's methods: Because only junctional sequences without quality scores were contained in the immunoSEQ output, filtering matching that applied to full-length reads could not be performed. Sequences were annotated with PyIR, a Python wrapper for IgBLAST v1.9, and V/J genes and CDR3 were assigned using IMGT germline references. Reads were removed for weak V/J assignments (E-value above 1e-6), missing CDR3, stop codons, out-of-frame junctions, or ambiguous translated residues. V3J clonotypes were defined as sequences sharing the same inferred V gene, J gene, and CDR3 amino acid sequence. The percentage overlap between two repertoires was calculated by dividing the number of shared unique clonotypes by the size of the smaller repertoire. Three approaches were used to assess repertoire richness: RTK rarefaction, the Chao1 estimator, and Recon v2.1 estimates of unobserved clonotypes. For all TCRbeta clonotypes obtained by the gDNA method from a few donors, generation probabilities were computed with OLGA. Held by TCRdb, this immuneACCESS table contains in-frame sequences only and omits some clones. Under half of the omission traces to an unresolved V gene where checked; the cause of the rest is unknown. The DNA gave D and trimming, while V, J and clone size come from that table. The sample table records over 2 million clones; approximately 94% of these occur just once. The top ten clones comprise around 1.1% of the sample.

Here is what the overall study found, with its caveats: The genetic and exposure-history diversity represented was limited by the small number of donors. When a few donors were compared, the shared fraction of clonotypes was about 5.2% for naive CD4, 3.5% to 4% for naive CD8, 2% to 2.5% for memory CD4, and roughly 0.4% for memory CD8. Compared with non-shared clonotypes, clonotypes shared by all four sorted-subset donors had higher generation probabilities. Pairwise subsampling led to the expectation that sequencing depth would affect the degree of clonotype sharing among donors. Incomplete sequencing was indicated by rarefaction of sorted-subset datasets, despite the large sequencing depth. Larger estimated clonotype richness was generally found for naive subsets than for memory subsets. Only blood was sampled, and tissue TCR repertoires likely differ from those in blood.

This chain is built from TRBV30 and TRBJ1-3; the D region possibly corresponds to TRBD1 (5 bases align). This clonotype was obtained from a man between 18 and 29 years old in good health. The sample taken for sequencing was naive CD8+ T cells sorted from blood. This specimen's cell subset or site label, per the study, means: CD45RA+CCR7+. CDR3 protein: CAWGQGNSGNTIYF. DNA sequence: TGTGCCTGGGGGCAGGGAAACTCTGGAAACACCATATATTTT.